This is a list of T cell receptor beta chains from one sample in a study of regulatory T cells in long-lasting Graves disease. From the multiplex PCR reads, TCRdb called clonotypes with MiXCR, one entry per CDR3 protein. The table lists about 450,000 distinct CDR3 sequences, 16% of them singletons. A further study also used this sample, focusing on T cells in Graves' hyperthyroidism and ophthalmopathy.

The material was peripheral blood mononuclear cells (PBMCs), obtained at new diagnosis, from a patient treated with antithyroid drugs. The source of these receptors is a woman younger than 45 with Graves disease. Both conserved end residues are part of each CDR3. D genes are given only for firm matches. Expanded clones are given a class, and other clones once, few, many or no size at all.

D: NA; V: TRBV6-5; size: NA; length: 15; J: TRBJ1-5; CDR3: CASSYMDPLNQPQHF; DNA: TGTGCCAGCAGTTATATGGACCCACTTAATCAGCCCCAGCATTTT
D: TRBD2; V: TRBV10-1; size: many; length: 15; J: TRBJ2-7; CDR3: CASSDPGTSTYEQYF; DNA: TGCGCCAGCAGTGATCCCGGGACTAGCACCTACGAGCAGTACTTC
D: TRBD2; V: TRBV7-9; size: NA; length: 14; J: TRBJ2-1; CDR3: CASSPWTSVNEQFF; DNA: TGTGCCAGCAGCCCTTGGACTAGCGTCAATGAGCAGTTCTTC
D: NA; V: TRBV6-1; size: many; length: 13; J: TRBJ1-1; CDR3: CASTPGVNTEAFF; DNA: TGTGCCAGCACTCCCGGAGTGAACACTGAAGCTTTCTTT
D: TRBD1; V: TRBV5-6; size: few; length: 17; J: TRBJ1-1; CDR3: CASSLASWDSMNTEAFF; DNA: TGTGCCAGCAGCTTGGCCTCTTGGGACAGCATGAACACTGAAGCTTTCTTT
D: NA; V: TRBV12-3/TRBV12-4; size: many; length: 15; J: TRBJ2-1; CDR3: CASSPWEAIYNEQFF; DNA: TGTGCCAGCAGCCCCTGGGAAGCGATCTACAATGAGCAGTTCTTC
D: TRBD2; V: TRBV6-1; size: NA; length: 15; J: TRBJ2-1; CDR3: CASSEELAGGNEQFF; DNA: TGTGCCAGCAGTGAAGAACTAGCGGGAGGTAATGAGCAGTTCTTC
D: TRBD2; V: TRBV11-3; size: few; length: 15; J: TRBJ2-1; CDR3: CASSDTSGRVHEQFF; DNA: TGTGCCAGCAGCGACACTAGCGGGAGAGTTCATGAGCAGTTCTTC
D: NA; V: TRBV7-2; size: few; length: 13; J: TRBJ1-6; CDR3: CASSSTMGSPLHF; DNA: TGTGCCAGCAGCTCAACGATGGGTTCACCCCTCCACTTT
D: NA; V: TRBV12-5; size: many; length: 13; J: TRBJ2-1; CDR3: CASGLAADNEQFF; DNA: TGTGCTAGTGGTTTGGCCGCAGACAATGAGCAGTTCTTC
D: TRBD2; V: TRBV7-9; size: few; length: 16; J: TRBJ2-7; CDR3: CASSPREAGAFYEQYF; DNA: TGTGCCAGCAGCCCCAGAGAAGCGGGAGCCTTCTACGAGCAGTACTTC
D: NA; V: TRBV20-1; size: few; length: 16; J: TRBJ2-3; CDR3: CSARPGSSMGTDTQYF; DNA: TGCAGTGCTAGGCCAGGGAGCTCCATGGGCACAGATACGCAGTATTTT
D: TRBD1; V: TRBV27; size: many; length: 13; J: TRBJ1-1; CDR3: CASRGQGLAEAFF; DNA: TGTGCCAGCAGAGGACAGGGTCTGGCTGAAGCTTTCTTT
D: NA; V: TRBV30; size: many; length: 12; J: TRBJ1-1; CDR3: CAYDPWGTEAFF; DNA: TGTGCTTATGACCCCTGGGGAACTGAAGCTTTCTTT
D: NA; V: TRBV29-1; size: few; length: 11; J: TRBJ1-2; CDR3: CSVRGGGGYTF; DNA: TGCAGCGTCCGGGGGGGGGGTGGCTACACCTTC
D: NA; V: TRBV28; size: few; length: 16; J: TRBJ1-4; CDR3: CASSLSTGRINEKLFF; DNA: TGTGCCAGCAGTTTGTCGACGGGGAGGATAAATGAAAAACTGTTTTTT
D: NA; V: TRBV6-1; size: few; length: 12; J: TRBJ1-1; CDR3: CASTRWDTEAFF; DNA: TGTGCCAGCACAAGGTGGGACACTGAAGCTTTCTTT
D: TRBD2; V: TRBV29-1; size: NA; length: 14; J: TRBJ2-5; CDR3: CSVGRGRAGETQYF; DNA: TGCAGCGTTGGGCGCGGGAGGGCCGGGGAGACCCAGTACTTC
D: NA; V: TRBV10-2; size: few; length: 13; J: TRBJ2-4; CDR3: CASSRQGKDIQYF; DNA: TGCGCCAGCAGCCGGCAGGGAAAGGACATTCAGTACTTC
D: NA; V: TRBV27; size: NA; length: 14; J: TRBJ1-1; CDR3: CASRPLAGSREAFF; DNA: TGTGCCAGCAGACCTCTAGCAGGGTCGCGTGAAGCTTTCTTT
D: NA; V: TRBV25-1; size: NA; length: 14; J: TRBJ1-2; CDR3: CASSEFSANYGYTF; DNA: TGTGCCAGCAGTGAATTTTCAGCAAACTATGGCTACACCTTC
D: TRBD2; V: TRBV2; size: many; length: 15; J: TRBJ2-7; CDR3: CASSQPSGGTYEQYF; DNA: TGTGCCAGCAGCCAACCTAGCGGAGGGACCTACGAGCAGTACTTC
D: NA; V: TRBV7-9; size: few; length: 13; J: TRBJ1-5; CDR3: CASSFDPNQPQHF; DNA: TGTGCCAGCAGCTTCGATCCCAATCAGCCCCAGCATTTT
D: TRBD1; V: TRBV7-2; size: NA; length: 16; J: TRBJ2-7; CDR3: CASSLEGGNRGYEQYF; DNA: TGTGCCAGCAGCTTAGAAGGGGGGAACAGGGGGTACGAGCAGTACTTC
D: TRBD1; V: TRBV19; size: NA; length: 19; J: TRBJ2-3; CDR3: CASTPWGTGEWSGTDTQYF; DNA: TGTGCCAGTACCCCGTGGGGGACAGGGGAATGGTCGGGCACAGATACGCAGTATTTT
D: TRBD2; V: TRBV3-1; size: NA; length: 17; J: TRBJ2-1; CDR3: CASRPTAGTSGDNERFF; DNA: TGTGCCAGCAGACCCACGGCTGGGACTAGCGGGGACAATGAGCGGTTCTTC
D: NA; V: TRBV28; size: many; length: 14; J: TRBJ2-7; CDR3: CASSSTAYSYEQYF; DNA: TGTGCCAGCAGTTCTACAGCCTACTCCTACGAGCAGTACTTC
D: TRBD2; V: TRBV7-9; size: many; length: 14; J: TRBJ2-1; CDR3: CASSLAGGDNEQFF; DNA: TGTGCCAGCAGCTTAGCGGGAGGGGACAATGAGCAGTTCTTC